This T cell receptor beta chain came from a study of long-term antiretroviral therapy in people with HIV. Study-level background: The 2015 immediate-ART recommendation was preceded by the earliest samples by about a decade. Study-wide points: Clones with expansion before ART led the repertoire at all time points. ART adherence, viral resistance and therapy changes went unrecorded.

Germline values: CDR1 MRHNA, CDR2 SNTAGT. The CDR3 has 10 amino acids. Researchers report immunoSEQ v3.0 was run at survey level. It was about 35,000-50,000 T-cell genomes per sample that sequencing targeted. Profiled with immunoSEQ multiplex PCR; TCRdb holds only in-frame clones, not every one. The data contain just over 35,000 clones, roughly 94% of them singletons. Worth noting for this clone: The antigen is undetermined. The junction does not match germline at one end; this may be a read error.

This sequence originates from a woman in her 50s with HIV. This specimen consisted of unsorted PBMCs, obtained 4.1 years after starting antiretroviral therapy. This rearrangement joins TRBV6-4 to TRBJ2-7, with D unclear. CDR3 sequence reads: CANAEPRSNF. The DNA of the CDR3 is TGTGCCAACGCCGAACCACGCTCGAACTTC.